This T cell receptor beta chain was sequenced during a study of post-analysis software for immune sequencing data. Study overall: Patients had relapsing-remitting, secondary progressive or progressive-relapsing multiple sclerosis; some lacked subtype.

A note on this clonotype: Its cognate antigen is unknown.

Study observations and caveats: By F measure, samples from a shared preparation batch strongly co-clustered. Relative to controls, patients with multiple sclerosis showed significantly lower normalized Chao1 diversity.

Each TCR beta cDNA library carried unique molecular identifiers. TCRdb processed the PCR reads anew with MiXCR; each CDR3 protein has one entry. The profile covers roughly 800,000 distinct CDR3 sequences, with roughly 58% appearing a single time and approximately 4.2% taken by the ten largest. Sequencing input: blood. This TCR derives from a girl aged 5-17 years with multiple sclerosis.

The CDR3 reads CASSAQGTNSNQPQHF. CDR3 sequence (DNA): TGTGCCAGCAGCGCCCAAGGTACGAATAGCAATCAGCCCCAGCATTTT. The V call is TRBV4-2, the J call TRBJ1-5; no clear D. V lost 5 bases, J lost 0 bases, and 14 bases lay in between. The CDR3 has 16 amino acids. Germline CDR1 is LGHNA and CDR2 is YNFKEQ.